The following is a T cell receptor (beta chain) sequence with its context. The target antigen is unknown. Use of 60 Vbeta and 13 Jbeta primers characterized the PCR. The repertoire was sequenced with immunoSEQ multiplex PCR; TCRdb's copy has only in-frame clones and lacks some. The sample yields 150,000 or so clones, around 84% seen once. The data originate from a study of cytomegalovirus exposure and HLA in healthy donors. Study-wide results and limits: Most of the TCR beta V segments (in an earlier analysis) were productive either about 90% or about 30% of the time. Presence/absence analysis assumed near-uniform sequencing depth across donors.

The germline V and J ends were trimmed by 5 bases and 8 bases, with 15 bases remaining between them. Germline V gene data show CDR1 as MNHEY and CDR2 as SVGAGI. This CDR3 spans 13 amino acids. This TCR derives from a man aged 18-30 years in good health and CMV-seronegative. The chain couples TRBV6-5 to TRBJ1-1; weak D call: TRBD1 (5 bases). Sequencing input: PBMCs. The CDR3 loop is CASSPPGGLEAFF. As DNA, the CDR3 is TGTGCCAGCAGTCCCCCCGGGGGACTGGAAGCTTTCTTT.